These 5 T cell receptor beta chains originate from one sample sequenced in a study of blood T cells in healthy people across ages. It was with a sample-barcoded 5' primer and a J-beta primer mix that a second PCR of roughly 7 to 11 cycles was run. TCRdb itself ran the 5' RACE reads through MiXCR, one entry per CDR3 protein. Among under 2,000,000 distinct CDR3 sequences, around 48% were seen once, and the ten largest hold 2.1%. The sequencing input was blood. All receptors come from a woman aged 40 to 49 in good health.

The chain is built from TRBV20-1 and TRBJ2-5; 9 positions agree with TRBD2. The CDR3 contains 15 residues. V shed 3 bases, J shed 5 bases, and the junction held 10 bases outside the gene matches. CDR1 DFQATT and CDR2 SNEGSKA come from the germline V gene (reference sequence). The CDR3 loop is CSASEPAGGVETQYF. The CDR3 nucleotides read TGCAGTGCTAGCGAACCAGCGGGGGGTGTGGAGACCCAGTACTTC.

This clonotype was detected once. This chain uses TRBV6-5 with TRBJ2-7; possibly TRBD2 for D (5 bases). Germline CDR1 and CDR2: MNHEY and SVGAGI. The CDR3 is 15 residues long. V lost 4 bases and J 6 bases, leaving 19 bases between the germline ends. Written as DNA, the CDR3 is TGTGCCAGCAGTTCGAGCGTGGAGGTATTGGGCGAGCAGTACTTC. This gives the protein CASSSSVEVLGEQYF.

This chain links TRBV9 with TRBJ2-5; D is perhaps TRBD1 or TRBD2 (5 bases each). Per the germline V gene, CDR1 is SGDLS and CDR2 is YYNGEE. The length of the CDR3 is 15 residues. V was shortened by 4 bases and J by 2 bases, with 15 bases between the two germline ends. CDR3 residues: CASSPPWGLQETQYF. For the CDR3, the DNA is TGTGCCAGCAGCCCCCCTTGGGGGTTACAAGAGACCCAGTACTTC. Looking up the rest from reference TRBV9 and TRBJ2-5 gives the full variable domain: DSGVTQTPKHLITATGQRVTLRCSPRSGDLSVYWYQQSLDQGLQFLIQYYNGEERAKGNILERFSAQQFPDLHSELNLSSLELGDSALYFCASSPPWGLQETQYFGPGTRLLVL.

This clonotype was observed a handful of times. The J gene is TRBJ1-2, the V gene TRBV4-3; perhaps TRBD1 as D (5 bases). CDR1 and CDR2 from the germline V gene are LGHNA and YSLEER. The CDR3 length is 15 residues. Deletions cut 0 bases from V and 3 bases from J, with 11 bases between. The CDR3 region has the DNA TGCGCCAGCAGCCAAGAGGGGAGGGGACACTATGGCTACACCTTC. This sequence encodes CASSQEGRGHYGYTF.

This chain connects TRBV28 to TRBJ1-2; D is uncertain. Germline CDR1 and CDR2: MDHEN and SYDVKM. This CDR3 contains 9 residues. Trimming removed 7 bases from V and 4 bases from J, with 1 base in between. The DNA of the CDR3 is TGTGCCAGCACCTATGGCTACACCTTC. Translated: CASTYGYTF.